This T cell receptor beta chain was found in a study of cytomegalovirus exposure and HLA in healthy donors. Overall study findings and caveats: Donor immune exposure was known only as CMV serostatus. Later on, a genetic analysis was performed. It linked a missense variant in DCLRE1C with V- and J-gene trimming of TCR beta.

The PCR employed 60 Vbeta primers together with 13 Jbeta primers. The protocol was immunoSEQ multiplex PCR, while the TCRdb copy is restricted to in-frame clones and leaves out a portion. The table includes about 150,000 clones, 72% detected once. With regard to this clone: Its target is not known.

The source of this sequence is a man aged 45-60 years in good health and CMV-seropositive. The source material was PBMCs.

The CDR3 reads CASSPGHQQPQHF. Here the CDR3 DNA reads TGTGCCAGCAGCCCCGGACATCAACAGCCCCAGCATTTT. J is TRBJ1-5 and V is TRBV13, with D possibly matching TRBD1 (5 bases). Per the germline V gene, CDR1 is PRHDT and CDR2 is FYEKMQ (reference sequence). The CDR3 sequence is 13 residues long. Trimming cost V 5 bases and J 7 bases, with 12 bases left between them.